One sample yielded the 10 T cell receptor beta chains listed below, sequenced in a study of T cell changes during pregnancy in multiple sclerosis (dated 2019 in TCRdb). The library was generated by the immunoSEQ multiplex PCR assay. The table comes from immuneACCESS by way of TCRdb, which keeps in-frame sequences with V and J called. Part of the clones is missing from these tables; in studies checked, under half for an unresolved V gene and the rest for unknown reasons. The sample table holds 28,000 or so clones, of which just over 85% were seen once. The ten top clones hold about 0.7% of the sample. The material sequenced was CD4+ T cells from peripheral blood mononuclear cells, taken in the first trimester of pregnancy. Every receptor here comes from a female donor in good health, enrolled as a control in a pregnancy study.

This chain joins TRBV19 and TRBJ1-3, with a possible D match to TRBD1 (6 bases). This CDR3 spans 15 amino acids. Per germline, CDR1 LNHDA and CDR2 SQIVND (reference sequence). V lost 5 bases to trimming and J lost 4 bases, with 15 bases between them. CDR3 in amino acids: CASSPSDRSGNTIYF. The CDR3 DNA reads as TGTGCCAGTAGTCCATCAGACAGGTCCGGAAACACCATATATTTT.

In DNA form, the CDR3 reads TGTGCCTGGAGTGTAGGACAGGACTATGGCTACACCTTC. Residues: CAWSVGQDYGYTF. This chain joins TRBV30 and TRBJ1-2; 7 bases are shared with TRBD1. The CDR3 runs 13 residues. Trimming removed 0 bases from V and 3 bases from J; junction bases left unmatched: 1. Per the germline V gene, CDR1 is GTSNPN and CDR2 is SVGIG (reference sequence).

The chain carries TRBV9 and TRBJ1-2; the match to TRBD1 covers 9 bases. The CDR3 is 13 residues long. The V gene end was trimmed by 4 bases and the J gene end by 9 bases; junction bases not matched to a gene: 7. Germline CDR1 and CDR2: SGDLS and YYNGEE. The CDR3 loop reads CASSTNGQGSYTF. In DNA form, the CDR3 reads TGTGCCAGCAGCACAAACGGACAGGGGAGCTACACCTTC.

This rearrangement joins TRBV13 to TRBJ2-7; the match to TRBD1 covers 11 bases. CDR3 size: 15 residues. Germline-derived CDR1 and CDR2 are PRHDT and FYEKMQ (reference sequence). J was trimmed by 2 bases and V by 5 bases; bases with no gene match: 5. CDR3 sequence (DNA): TGTGCCAGCAGCCGGACAGGGGGCGTCGCCTACGAGCAGTACTTC. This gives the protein CASSRTGGVAYEQYF.

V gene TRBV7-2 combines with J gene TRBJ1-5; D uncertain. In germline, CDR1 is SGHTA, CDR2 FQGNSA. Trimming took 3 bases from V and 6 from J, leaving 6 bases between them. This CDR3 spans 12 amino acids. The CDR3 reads CASSFLIQPQHF. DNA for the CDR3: TGTGCCAGCAGCTTCCTTATTCAGCCCCAGCATTTT.

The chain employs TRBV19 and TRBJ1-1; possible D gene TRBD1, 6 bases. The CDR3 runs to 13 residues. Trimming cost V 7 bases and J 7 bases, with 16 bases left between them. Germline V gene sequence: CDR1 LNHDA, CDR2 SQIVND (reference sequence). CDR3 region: CASTETGRYEAFF. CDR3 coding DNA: TGTGCCAGTACGGAGACAGGTCGATATGAAGCTTTCTTT.

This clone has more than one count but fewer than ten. The DNA for the CDR3 is TGTGCCAGCAGCTTCGGGGGGGCAGGCAATTCACCCCTCCACTTT. This gives the protein CASSFGGAGNSPLHF. The chain couples TRBV5-4 to TRBJ1-6; TRBD1 might be the D (6 bases). Deletions cut 2 bases from V and 7 bases from J, with 13 bases between. The CDR3 covers 15 residues. Germline CDR1 SGHNT, CDR2 YYREEE (reference sequence).

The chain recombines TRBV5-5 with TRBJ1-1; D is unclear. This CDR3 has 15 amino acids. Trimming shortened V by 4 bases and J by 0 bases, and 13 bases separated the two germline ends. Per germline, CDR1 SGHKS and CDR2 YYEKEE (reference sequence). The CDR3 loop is CASSPLLGLNTEAFF. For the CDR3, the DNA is TGTGCCAGCAGCCCCCTTTTGGGCCTGAACACTGAAGCTTTCTTT. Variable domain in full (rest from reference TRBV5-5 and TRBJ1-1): DAGVTQSPTHLIKTRGQQVTLRCSPISGHKSVSWYQQVLGQGPQFIFQYYEKEERGRGNFPDRFSARQFPNYSSELNVNALLLGDSALYLCASSPLLGLNTEAFFGQGTRLTVV.

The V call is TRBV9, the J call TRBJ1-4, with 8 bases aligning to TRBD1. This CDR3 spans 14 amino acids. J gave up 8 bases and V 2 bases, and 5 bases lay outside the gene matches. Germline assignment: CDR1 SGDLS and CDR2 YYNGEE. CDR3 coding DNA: TGTGCCAGCAGCGTGGGACAGGATGGGGAAAAACTGTTTTTT. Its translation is CASSVGQDGEKLFF.

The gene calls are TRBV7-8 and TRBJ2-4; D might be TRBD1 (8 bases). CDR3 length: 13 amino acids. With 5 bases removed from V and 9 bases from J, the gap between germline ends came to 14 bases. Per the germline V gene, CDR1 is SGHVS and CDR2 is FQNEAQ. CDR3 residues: CASSQDREGIQYF. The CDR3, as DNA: TGTGCCAGCAGCCAGGACAGGGAGGGCATTCAGTACTTC. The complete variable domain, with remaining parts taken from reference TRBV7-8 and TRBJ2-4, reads GAGVSQSPRYKVAKRGQDVALRCDPISGHVSLFWYQQALGQGPEFLTYFQNEAQLDKSGLPSDRFFAERPEGSVSTLKIQRTQQEDSAVYLCASSQDREGIQYFGAGTRLSVL.